The rows below give T cell receptor beta chains drawn from one sample of a study of PD-1 blockade in classical Hodgkin lymphoma. TCRdb's table, derived via immunoSEQ multiplex PCR, lists solely in-frame clones and lacks some. This sample carries 55,000 to 80,000 clones, just over 90% of them seen once, and the ten largest clones take roughly 8%. This material consisted of peripheral blood mononuclear cells (PBMCs), taken at baseline. The receptors were sampled from a human donor with classical Hodgkin lymphoma. CDR3s leave out the opening cysteine and the closing phenylalanine or tryptophan.

V | CDR3
TRBV4-1 | ASSQEPDNSPLH
TRBV19 | ASSGPGQDDYGYT
TRBV4-2 | ASSPQRGGELF
TRBV7-9 | ASSLQGGNEQF
TRBV30 | AWNRGSTYEQY
TRBV5-1 | ASSMGQGGIQY
TRBV30 | AWTSGTGNYGYT
TRBV28 | ASSPPTSGQETQY
TRBV5-8 | ASTPTPRSPYEQY
TRBV5-1 | ASSLVQIGRGGQKLF
TRBV9 | ASSVVVGDTGELF
TRBV27 | ASSSSGGGIQY
TRBV7-2 | ASSFGTLYEQY
TRBV11-1 | ASSLGDRDYGYT
TRBV2 | ASSRNYEQY
TRBV29-1 | SVESDTEAF
TRBV7-9 | ASSSAGGGVLAYNEQF
TRBV7-2 | ASSNGQGKNIQY
TRBV6-5 | ASSYYRPLAKNIQY
TRBV28 | ASSVNPGTSQVRSYEQY
TRBV5-6 | ASSLRDRGSTGELF
TRBV10-3 | AISPDRFSGNTIY